This entry lists 9 T cell receptor beta chains sequenced from one sample in a study of blood T cell repertoires in COVID-19 (TCRdb year 2020). Receptor amplification or capture employed the immunoSEQ multiplex PCR assay. This immuneACCESS table, as held by TCRdb, lists in-frame sequences with V and J called but not all clones. Of the missing ones, under half trace to an unresolved V gene in checked studies; the others have no known cause. Across this sample there are approximately 210,000 clones, with 81% seen only once. The ten largest clonotypes hold approximately 9% of the sample. The sequenced sample consisted of PBMCs or T cells enriched from blood (not recorded which). The receptors derive from a woman aged 50 to 65 with acute COVID-19.

This chain connects TRBV6-5 to TRBJ1-1; 7 bases match TRBD1. Germline lookup yields CDR1 MNHEY and CDR2 SVGAGI. V dropped 6 bases and J dropped 0; count of bases not matched to a gene: 4. The CDR3 runs 14 residues. DNA for the CDR3: TGTGCCAGCAGGGGGGACAGCATGAACACTGAAGCTTTCTTT. Encoded protein: CASRGDSMNTEAFF.

The V gene is TRBV12-3 or TRBV12-4, the J gene TRBJ2-1; no firm D call. Trimming pared 6 bases from V and 6 bases from J, leaving 9 bases between. CDR3 length: 12 amino acids. The CDR3 bases are TGTGCCAGCAGGCAGTGGAGCAATGAGCAGTTCTTC. This translates into CASRQWSNEQFF.

The rearrangement uses TRBV5-1 and TRBJ1-1; D gene ambiguous. CDR3 length equals 14 residues. Deletions cut 0 bases from V and 6 bases from J, with 12 bases between. Germline V gives CDR1 SGHRS, CDR2 YFSETQ. In DNA, the CDR3 is TGCGCCAGCAGCTTGGATCGGTATACGGCTGAAGCTTTCTTT. Translation gives CASSLDRYTAEAFF.

The chain couples TRBV6-6 to TRBJ2-5; D perhaps matches TRBD2 (6 bases). CDR1 MNHNY and CDR2 SVGAGI come from the germline V gene (reference sequence). The CDR3 contains 14 residues. V lost 6 bases and J lost 4, with 15 bases in between. CDR3 loop: CASSPGGSTETQYF. The CDR3 DNA reads TGTGCCAGCAGCCCCGGAGGGAGTACAGAGACCCAGTACTTC.

This clone was seen a few times. The chain uses TRBV7-9 and TRBJ2-3; 7 bases align to TRBD2. The trim removed 4 bases at V and 2 bases at J, leaving 6 bases unmatched. The CDR3 extends over 15 amino acids. In germline, CDR1 is SEHNR, CDR2 FQNEAQ (reference sequence). The DNA of the CDR3 is TGTGCCAGCAGCTCGCGGCGGGAGTCCACAGATACGCAGTATTTT. Translating it yields CASSSRRESTDTQYF.

The V call is TRBV5-1, the J call TRBJ2-5; 13 bases match TRBD2. Germline lookup yields CDR1 SGHRS and CDR2 YFSETQ. V shed 4 bases, J shed 2 bases, and the junction held 2 bases outside the gene matches. The CDR3 has 15 amino acids. The chain's CDR3 is CASSPTSGGQETQYF. CDR3 DNA sequence: TGCGCCAGCAGCCCGACTAGCGGGGGGCAAGAGACCCAGTACTTC.

The J gene is TRBJ2-5, the V gene TRBV21-1; no check of the table's D call, TRBD2, against the DNA was made. TRBV21-1 is deemed a pseudogene. The CDR3 sequence is 20 residues long. This CDR3 reads CASSKVASGRAHRDQETQYF. CDR3 coding DNA: TGTGCCAGCAGCAAAGTAGCTAGCGGGAGGGCCCACAGAGATCAAGAGACCCAGTACTTC.

V and J are TRBV3-1 (or the pseudogene TRBV3-2) and TRBJ2-1; no clear D gene. The V gene lost 4 bases and the J gene lost 8 bases, with 27 bases spanning the gap. In germline, CDR1 is LGHDT, CDR2 YNNKEL (reference sequence). The CDR3 is 18 amino acids. The CDR3 sequence is CASSLLKRGDLGQDEQFF. The CDR3 bases are TGTGCCAGCAGCCTCCTTAAACGTGGCGATCTCGGTCAGGATGAGCAGTTCTTC.

The V call is TRBV3-1 (or the pseudogene TRBV3-2), the J call TRBJ1-6, with D hard to call. The ends were cut back, 0 bases at V and 8 bases at J, with 5 bases in the middle. The CDR3 is 13 amino acids. CDR1 and CDR2 (germline): LGHDT, YNNKEL (reference sequence). Here the CDR3 reads CASSQDRDSPLHF. CDR3 in DNA: TGTGCCAGCAGCCAAGATCGGGATTCACCCCTCCACTTT.